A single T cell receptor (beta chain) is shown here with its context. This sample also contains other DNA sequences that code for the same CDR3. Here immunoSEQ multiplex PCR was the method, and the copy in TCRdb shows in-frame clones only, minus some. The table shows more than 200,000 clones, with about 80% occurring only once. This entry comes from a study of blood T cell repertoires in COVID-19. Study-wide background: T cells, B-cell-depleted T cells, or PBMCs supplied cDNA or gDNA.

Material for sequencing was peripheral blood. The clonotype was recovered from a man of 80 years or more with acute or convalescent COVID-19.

CDR3 amino acids: CASSIDRGGTEAFF. The CDR3 DNA sequence: TGTGCCAGTAGTATAGATAGGGGTGGTACTGAAGCTTTCTTT. The chain combines TRBV19 with TRBJ1-1, with D perhaps matching TRBD1 (5 bases). Germline CDR1 reads LNHDA; CDR2 reads SQIVND (reference sequence). Trimming left V 0 bases short and J 5 bases short, with 10 bases between. The CDR3 has 14 residues.